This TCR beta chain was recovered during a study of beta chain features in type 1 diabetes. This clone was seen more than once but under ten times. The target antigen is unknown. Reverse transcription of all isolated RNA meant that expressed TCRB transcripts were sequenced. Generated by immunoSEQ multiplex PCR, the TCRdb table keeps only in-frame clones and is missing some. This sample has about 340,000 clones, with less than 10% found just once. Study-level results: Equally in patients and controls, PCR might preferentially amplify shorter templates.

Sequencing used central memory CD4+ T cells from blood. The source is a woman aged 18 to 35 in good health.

The CDR3 nucleotides read TGTGCCAGCTCACCACCGTATACAACCGGGGAGCTGTTTTTT. Its protein product is CASSPPYTTGELFF. The chain employs TRBV18 and TRBJ2-2; D not certain. CDR1 KGHSH and CDR2 LQKENI come from the germline V gene. The ends were cut back, 0 bases at V and 5 bases at J, with 7 bases in the middle. This CDR3 spans 14 amino acids. Drawing the rest from reference TRBV18 and TRBJ2-2, the complete variable domain is NAGVMQNPRHLVRRRGQEARLRCSPMKGHSHVYWYRQLPEEGLKFMVYLQKENIIDESGMPKERFSAEFPKEGPSILRIQQVVRGDSAAYFCASSPPYTTGELFFGEGSRLTVL.